This T cell receptor (beta chain) was obtained from a study of shared clonotypes between healthy human individuals. Data came from immunoSEQ multiplex PCR; TCRdb stores just in-frame clones and leaves some out. Here the sample spans approximately 710,000 clones, 90% being singletons. This clone was found once. J was trimmed by 4 bases and V by 2 bases; bases with no gene match: 7. CDR1 is MNHEY, CDR2 SMNVEV, per germline (reference sequence). This CDR3 is built from 15 residues. The V call is TRBV27, the J call TRBJ2-7, with TRBD2 matching 8 bases. The receptor comes from a man between 18 and 29 years old in good health. Some clones in this sample may be carry-over from other donors' samples. The specimen sequenced was memory CD8+ T cells from PBMCs. Noted subset: CD45RO+ cells pooled with CCR7-negative TemRA cells. The CDR3 bases are TGTGCCAGCAGTTTAGTAGCGGGATGGAGTTACGAGCAGTACTTC. This sequence encodes CASSLVAGWSYEQYF.